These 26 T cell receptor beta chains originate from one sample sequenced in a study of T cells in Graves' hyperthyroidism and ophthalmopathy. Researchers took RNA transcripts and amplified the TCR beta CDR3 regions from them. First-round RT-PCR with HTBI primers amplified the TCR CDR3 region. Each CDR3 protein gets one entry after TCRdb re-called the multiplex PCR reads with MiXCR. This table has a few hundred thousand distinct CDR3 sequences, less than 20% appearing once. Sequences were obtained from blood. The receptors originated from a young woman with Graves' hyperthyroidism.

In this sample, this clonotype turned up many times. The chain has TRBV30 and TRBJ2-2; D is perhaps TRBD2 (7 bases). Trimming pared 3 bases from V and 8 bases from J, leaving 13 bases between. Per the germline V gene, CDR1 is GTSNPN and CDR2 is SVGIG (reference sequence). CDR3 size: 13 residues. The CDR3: CAWRIGGQGELFF. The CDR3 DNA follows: TGTGCCTGGAGGATCGGGGGGCAAGGGGAGCTGTTTTTT.

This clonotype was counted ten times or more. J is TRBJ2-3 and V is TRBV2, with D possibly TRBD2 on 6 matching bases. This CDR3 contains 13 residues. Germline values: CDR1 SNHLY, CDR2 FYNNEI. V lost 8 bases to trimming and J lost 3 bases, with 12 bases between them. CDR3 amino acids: CASRPGETDTQYF. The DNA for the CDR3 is TGTGCCAGCCGTCCGGGGGAAACAGATACGCAGTATTTT.

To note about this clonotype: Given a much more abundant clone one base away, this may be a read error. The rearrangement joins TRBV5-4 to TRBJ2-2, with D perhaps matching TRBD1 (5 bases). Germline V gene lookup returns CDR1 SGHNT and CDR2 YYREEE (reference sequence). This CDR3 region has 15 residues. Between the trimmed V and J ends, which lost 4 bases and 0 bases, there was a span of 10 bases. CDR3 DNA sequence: TGTGCCAGCAGCCAAAACAGGACGAACACCGGGGAGCTGTTTTTT. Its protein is CASSQNRTNTGELFF.

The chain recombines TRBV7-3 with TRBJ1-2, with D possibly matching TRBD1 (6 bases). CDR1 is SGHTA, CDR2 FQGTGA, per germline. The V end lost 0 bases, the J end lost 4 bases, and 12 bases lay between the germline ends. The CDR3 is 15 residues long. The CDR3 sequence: CASSLTGHHPYGYTF. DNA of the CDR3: TGTGCCAGCAGCTTAACGGGACACCATCCCTATGGCTACACCTTC.

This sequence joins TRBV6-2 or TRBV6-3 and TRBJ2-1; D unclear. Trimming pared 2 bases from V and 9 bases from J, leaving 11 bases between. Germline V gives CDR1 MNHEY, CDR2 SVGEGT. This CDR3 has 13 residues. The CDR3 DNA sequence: TGTGCCAGCAGTTACAATCGGTTTGGTGAGCAGTTCTTC. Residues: CASSYNRFGEQFF.

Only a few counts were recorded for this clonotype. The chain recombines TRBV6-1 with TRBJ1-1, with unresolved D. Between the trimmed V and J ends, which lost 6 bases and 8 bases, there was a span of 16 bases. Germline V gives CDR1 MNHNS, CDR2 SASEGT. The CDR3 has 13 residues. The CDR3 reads CASRLFQETEAFF. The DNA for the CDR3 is TGTGCCAGCAGGCTTTTTCAGGAAACCGAAGCTTTCTTT.

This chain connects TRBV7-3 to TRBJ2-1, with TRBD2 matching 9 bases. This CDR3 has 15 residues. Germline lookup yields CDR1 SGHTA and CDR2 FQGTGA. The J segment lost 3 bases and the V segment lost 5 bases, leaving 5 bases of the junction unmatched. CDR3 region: CASSQTSGYYNEQFF. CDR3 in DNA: TGTGCCAGCAGCCAGACTAGCGGCTACTACAATGAGCAGTTCTTC. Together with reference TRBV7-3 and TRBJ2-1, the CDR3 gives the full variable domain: GAGVSQTPSNKVTEKGKYVELRCDPISGHTALYWYRQSLGQGPEFLIYFQGTGAADDSGLPNDRFFAVRPEGSVSTLKIQRTERGDSAVYLCASSQTSGYYNEQFFGPGTRLTVL.

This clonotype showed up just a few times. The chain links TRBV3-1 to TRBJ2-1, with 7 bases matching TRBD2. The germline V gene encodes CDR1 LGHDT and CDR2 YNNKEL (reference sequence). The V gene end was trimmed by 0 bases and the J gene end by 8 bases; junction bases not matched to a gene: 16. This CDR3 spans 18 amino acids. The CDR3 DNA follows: TGTGCCAGCAGCCAAGAAGGTAGCTGGACTAGAAGGCCCGATGAGCAGTTCTTC. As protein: CASSQEGSWTRRPDEQFF.

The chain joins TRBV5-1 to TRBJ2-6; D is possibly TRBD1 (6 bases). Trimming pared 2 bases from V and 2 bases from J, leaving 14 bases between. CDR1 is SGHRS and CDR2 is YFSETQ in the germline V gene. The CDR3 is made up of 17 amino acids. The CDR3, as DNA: TGCGCCAGCAGCTTTTTTCCTACAGGGACTGGGGCCAACGTCCTGACTTTC. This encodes CASSFFPTGTGANVLTF.

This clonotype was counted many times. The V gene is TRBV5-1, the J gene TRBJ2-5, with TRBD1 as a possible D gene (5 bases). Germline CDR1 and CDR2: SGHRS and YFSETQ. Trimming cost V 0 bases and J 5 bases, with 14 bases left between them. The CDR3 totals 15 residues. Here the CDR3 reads CASSLEPDSMETQYF. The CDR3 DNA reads TGCGCCAGCAGCTTGGAACCCGACAGCATGGAGACCCAGTACTTC.

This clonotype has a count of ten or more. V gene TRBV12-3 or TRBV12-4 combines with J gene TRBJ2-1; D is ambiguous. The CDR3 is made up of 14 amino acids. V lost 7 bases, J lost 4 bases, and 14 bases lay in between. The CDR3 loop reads CASKVLETYNEQFF. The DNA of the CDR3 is TGTGCCAGCAAAGTTCTAGAAACTTACAATGAGCAGTTCTTC.

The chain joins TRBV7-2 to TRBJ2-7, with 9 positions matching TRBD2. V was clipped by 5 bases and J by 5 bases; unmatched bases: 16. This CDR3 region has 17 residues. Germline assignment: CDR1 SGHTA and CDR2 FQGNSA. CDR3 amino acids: CASSPHLRAGGVDEQYF. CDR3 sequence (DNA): TGTGCCAGCAGCCCGCACCTCCGAGCGGGAGGAGTCGACGAGCAGTACTTC.

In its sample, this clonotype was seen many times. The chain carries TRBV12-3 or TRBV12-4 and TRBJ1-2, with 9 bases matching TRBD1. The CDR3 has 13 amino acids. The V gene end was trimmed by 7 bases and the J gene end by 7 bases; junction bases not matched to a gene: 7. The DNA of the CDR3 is TGTGCCAGCACCCCAGGACAGGGGCTTGGCTACACCTTC. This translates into CASTPGQGLGYTF.

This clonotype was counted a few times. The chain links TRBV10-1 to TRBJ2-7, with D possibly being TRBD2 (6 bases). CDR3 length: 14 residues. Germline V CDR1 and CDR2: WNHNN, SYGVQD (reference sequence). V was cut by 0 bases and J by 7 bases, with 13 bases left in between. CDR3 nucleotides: TGCGCCAGCAGTGAGTCGGGACTCCTTGGGGAGCAGTACTTC. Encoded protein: CASSESGLLGEQYF.

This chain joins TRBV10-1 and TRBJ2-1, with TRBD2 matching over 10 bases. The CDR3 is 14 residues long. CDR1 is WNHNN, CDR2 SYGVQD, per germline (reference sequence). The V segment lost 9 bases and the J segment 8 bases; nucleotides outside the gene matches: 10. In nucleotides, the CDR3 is TGCGCCAGTCCCGGACTAGCGGCTTTAGATGAGCAGTTCTTC. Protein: CASPGLAALDEQFF.

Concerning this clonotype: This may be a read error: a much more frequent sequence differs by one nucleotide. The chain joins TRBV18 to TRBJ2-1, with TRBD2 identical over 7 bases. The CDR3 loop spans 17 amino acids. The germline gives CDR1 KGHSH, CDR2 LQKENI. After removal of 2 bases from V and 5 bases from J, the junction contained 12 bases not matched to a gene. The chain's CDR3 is CASSPGVGGPVDNEQFF. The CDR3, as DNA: TGTGCCAGCTCACCAGGGGTGGGAGGGCCTGTCGACAATGAGCAGTTCTTC.

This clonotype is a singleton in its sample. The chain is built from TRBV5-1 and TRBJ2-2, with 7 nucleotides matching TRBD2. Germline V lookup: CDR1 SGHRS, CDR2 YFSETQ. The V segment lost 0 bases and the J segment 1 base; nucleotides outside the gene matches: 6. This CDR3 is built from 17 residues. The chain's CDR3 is CASSLARESQNTGELFF. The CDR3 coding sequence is TGCGCCAGCAGCTTGGCGCGGGAGAGCCAGAACACCGGGGAGCTGTTTTTT.

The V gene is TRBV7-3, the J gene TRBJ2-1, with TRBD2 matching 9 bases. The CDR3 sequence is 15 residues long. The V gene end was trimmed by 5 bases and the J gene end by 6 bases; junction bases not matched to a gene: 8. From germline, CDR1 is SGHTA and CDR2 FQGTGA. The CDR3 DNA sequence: TGTGCCAGCAGCCCAAGTTCTAGCGGGATCAATGAGCAGTTCTTC. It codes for CASSPSSSGINEQFF.

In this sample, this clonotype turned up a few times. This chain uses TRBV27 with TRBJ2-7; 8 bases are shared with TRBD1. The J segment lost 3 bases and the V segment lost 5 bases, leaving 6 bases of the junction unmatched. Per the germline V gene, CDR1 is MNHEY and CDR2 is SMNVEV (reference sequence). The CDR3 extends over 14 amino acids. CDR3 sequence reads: CASSPVTGGYEQYF. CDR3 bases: TGTGCCAGCAGTCCCGTAACAGGGGGCTACGAGCAGTACTTC.

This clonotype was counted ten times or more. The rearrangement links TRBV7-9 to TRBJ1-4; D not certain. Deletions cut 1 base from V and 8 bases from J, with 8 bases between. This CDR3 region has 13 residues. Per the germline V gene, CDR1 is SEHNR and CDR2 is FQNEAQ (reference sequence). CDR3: CASSLESAEKLFF. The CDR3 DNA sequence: TGTGCCAGCAGCTTAGAGAGTGCCGAAAAACTGTTTTTT.

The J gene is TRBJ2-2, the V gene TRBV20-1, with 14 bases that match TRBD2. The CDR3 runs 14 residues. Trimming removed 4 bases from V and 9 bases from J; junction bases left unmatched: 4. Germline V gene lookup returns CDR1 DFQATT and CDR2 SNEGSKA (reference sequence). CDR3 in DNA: TGCAGTGCTACTGGACTAGCGGGGGGAAGGGAGCTGTTTTTT. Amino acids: CSATGLAGGRELFF.

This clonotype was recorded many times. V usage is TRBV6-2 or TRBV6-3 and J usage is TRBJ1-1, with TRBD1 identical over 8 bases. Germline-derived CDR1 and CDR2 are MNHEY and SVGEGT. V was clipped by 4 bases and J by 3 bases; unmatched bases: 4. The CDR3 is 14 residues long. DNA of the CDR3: TGTGCCAGCAGTTCGGACAGGGCTTACACTGAAGCTTTCTTT. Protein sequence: CASSSDRAYTEAFF.

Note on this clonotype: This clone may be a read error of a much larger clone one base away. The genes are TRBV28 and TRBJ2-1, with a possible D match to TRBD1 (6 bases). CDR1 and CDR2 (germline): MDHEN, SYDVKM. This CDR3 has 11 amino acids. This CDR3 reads CTSSLGTEQFF. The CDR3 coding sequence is TGTACCAGCAGTTTAGGGACAGAGCAGTTCTTC.

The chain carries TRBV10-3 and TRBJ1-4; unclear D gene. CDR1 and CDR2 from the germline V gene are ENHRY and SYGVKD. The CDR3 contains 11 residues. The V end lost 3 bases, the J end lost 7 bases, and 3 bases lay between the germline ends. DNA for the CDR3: TGTGCCATCAGTGAATCTGAAAAACTGTTTTTT. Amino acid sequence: CAISESEKLFF.

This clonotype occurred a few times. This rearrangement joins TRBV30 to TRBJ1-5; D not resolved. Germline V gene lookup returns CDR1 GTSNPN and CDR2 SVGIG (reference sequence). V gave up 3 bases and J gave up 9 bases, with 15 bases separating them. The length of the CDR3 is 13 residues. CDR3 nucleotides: TGTGCCTGGAGCTCAGAGGGCCATGGGCCCCAGCATTTT. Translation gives CAWSSEGHGPQHF.

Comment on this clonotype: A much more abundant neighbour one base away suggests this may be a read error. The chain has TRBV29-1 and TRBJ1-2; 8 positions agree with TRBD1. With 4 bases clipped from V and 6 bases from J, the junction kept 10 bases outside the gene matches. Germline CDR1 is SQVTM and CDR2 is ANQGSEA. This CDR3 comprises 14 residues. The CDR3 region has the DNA TGCAGCGTTGCGGAGGTCAGGGGGCTCGATGGCTACACCTTC. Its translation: CSVAEVRGLDGYTF.